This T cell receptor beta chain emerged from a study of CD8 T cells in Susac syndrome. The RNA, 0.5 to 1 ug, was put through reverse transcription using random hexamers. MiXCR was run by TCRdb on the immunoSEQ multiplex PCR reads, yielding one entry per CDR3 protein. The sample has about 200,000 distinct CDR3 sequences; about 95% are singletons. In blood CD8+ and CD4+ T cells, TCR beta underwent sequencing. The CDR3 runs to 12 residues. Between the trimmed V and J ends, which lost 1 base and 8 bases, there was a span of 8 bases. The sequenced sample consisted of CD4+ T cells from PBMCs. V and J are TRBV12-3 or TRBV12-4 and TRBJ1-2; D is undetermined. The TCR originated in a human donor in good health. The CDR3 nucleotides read TGTGCCAGCAGTTTAGGGGGTCGGGGCTACACCTTC. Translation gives CASSLGGRGYTF.